This T cell receptor beta chain was recovered during a study of T cells after posttransplantation cyclophosphamide. Notes on the study in general: TRB clonality was highly associated with recipient CMV seropositivity and reactivation. Later blood repertoires were often dominated by clones from the donor CD8+ memory compartment. Blood and skin or GI T cell repertoires showed limited TRB overlap.

Comments on this clone: Its antigen is currently unknown.

Clones were sequenced by immunoSEQ multiplex PCR, and TCRdb holds only the in-frame ones, with some missing. The data contain about 66,000 clones, over 85% of them singletons. The TCR was taken from a woman aged 25 to 39 in good health and a related stem cell transplant donor. The sample comprised PBMCs.

CDR3 DNA sequence: TGTGCCAGCAGGCCCGGGACTAGCGGGGGCAATGAGCAGTTCTTC. Its translation: CASRPGTSGGNEQFF. J is TRBJ2-1 and V is TRBV6-4; 14 bases line up with TRBD2. The V and J ends lost 6 bases and 6 bases, in that order; junction bases with no gene match: 4. The germline V gene has CDR1 MRHNA and CDR2 SNTAGT. There are 15 residues in the CDR3.